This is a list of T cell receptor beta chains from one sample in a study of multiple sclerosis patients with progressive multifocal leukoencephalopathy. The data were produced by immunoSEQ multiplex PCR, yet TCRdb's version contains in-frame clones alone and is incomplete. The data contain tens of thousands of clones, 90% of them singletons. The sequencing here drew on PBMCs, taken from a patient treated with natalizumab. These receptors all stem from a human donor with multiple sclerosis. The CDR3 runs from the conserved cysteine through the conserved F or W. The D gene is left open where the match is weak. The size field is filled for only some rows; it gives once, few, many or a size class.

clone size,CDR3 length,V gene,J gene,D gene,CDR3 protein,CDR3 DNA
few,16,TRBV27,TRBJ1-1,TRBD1,CASSLSVYRGRTEAFF,TGTGCCAGCAGTTTATCGGTATACAGGGGGCGCACTGAAGCTTTCTTT
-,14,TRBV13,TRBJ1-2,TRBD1,CASSPDRGNYGYTF,TGTGCCAGCAGCCCGGACAGGGGGAACTATGGCTACACCTTC
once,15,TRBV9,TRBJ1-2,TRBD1,CASSMRPGTDYGYTF,TGTGCCAGCAGCATGCGTCCAGGGACAGACTATGGCTACACCTTC
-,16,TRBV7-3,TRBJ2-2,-,CASSSRGGGNTGELFF,TGTGCCAGCAGCTCCCGAGGGGGGGGCAACACCGGGGAGCTGTTTTTT
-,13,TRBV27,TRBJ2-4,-,CASSLSGDGIQYF,TGTGCCAGCAGTTTATCCGGGGATGGCATTCAGTACTTC
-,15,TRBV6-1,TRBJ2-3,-,CASSVRGASTDTQYF,TGTGCCAGCAGTGTTAGGGGGGCTAGCACAGATACGCAGTATTTT
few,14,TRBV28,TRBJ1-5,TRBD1,CASSLTGGAGPQHF,TGTGCCAGCAGTTTAACAGGGGGCGCGGGGCCCCAGCATTTT
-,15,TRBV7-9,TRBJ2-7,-,CASSTDRRAAYEQYF,TGTGCCAGCAGCACGGACAGACGTGCGGCCTACGAGCAGTACTTC
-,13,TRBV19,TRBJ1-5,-,CASSWRGNQPQHF,TGTGCCAGTAGTTGGCGGGGCAATCAGCCCCAGCATTTT
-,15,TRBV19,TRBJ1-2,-,CASRAGDGLFGGYTF,TGTGCCAGTAGGGCAGGGGACGGACTTTTTGGTGGCTACACCTTC
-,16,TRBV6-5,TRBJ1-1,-,CASSYSLGNHYTEAFF,TGTGCCAGCAGTTACTCGCTCGGGAATCATTACACTGAAGCTTTCTTT
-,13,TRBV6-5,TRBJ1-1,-,CASSWTAHTEAFF,TGTGCCAGCAGTTGGACTGCCCACACTGAAGCTTTCTTT
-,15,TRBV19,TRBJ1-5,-,CASSHSGSGNQPQHF,TGTGCCAGTAGTCACTCAGGGTCCGGCAATCAGCCCCAGCATTTT
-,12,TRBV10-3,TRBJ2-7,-,CASRDNPYEQYF,TGTGCCAGCCGGGACAACCCCTACGAGCAGTACTTC
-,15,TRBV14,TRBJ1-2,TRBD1,CASSGWTGPNYGYTF,TGTGCCAGCAGCGGCTGGACAGGACCGAACTATGGCTACACCTTC
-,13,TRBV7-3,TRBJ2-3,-,CASSPPGGDTQYF,TGTGCCAGCAGCCCCCCCGGGGGTGATACGCAGTATTTT
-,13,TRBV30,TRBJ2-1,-,CAWTGNSYNEQFF,TGTGCCTGGACAGGGAACTCCTACAATGAGCAGTTCTTC
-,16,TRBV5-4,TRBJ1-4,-,CASSRGGGRANEKLFF,TGTGCCAGCAGCCGCGGCGGGGGCAGGGCTAATGAAAAACTGTTTTTT
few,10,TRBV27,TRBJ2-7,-,CASSGTKQYF,TGTGCCAGCAGCGGTACCAAGCAGTACTTC
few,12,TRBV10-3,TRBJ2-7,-,CAISESSYEQYF,TGTGCCATCAGTGAGTCTTCCTACGAGCAGTACTTC
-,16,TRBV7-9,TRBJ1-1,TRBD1,CASSLGQGAMNTEAFF,TGTGCCAGCAGCTTAGGCCAGGGGGCAATGAACACTGAAGCTTTCTTT
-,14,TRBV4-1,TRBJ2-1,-,CASSRLQNDNEQFF,TGCGCCAGCAGCCGCCTCCAGAACGACAATGAGCAGTTCTTC
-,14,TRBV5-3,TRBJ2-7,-,CARSFFPVHYEQYF,TGTGCCAGAAGCTTTTTCCCTGTTCACTACGAGCAGTACTTC
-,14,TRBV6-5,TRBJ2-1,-,CASSYSGQYNEQFF,TGTGCCAGCAGTTACTCCGGACAATACAATGAGCAGTTCTTC
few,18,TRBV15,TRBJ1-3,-,CATSRDRAEASSGNTIYF,TGTGCCACCAGCAGAGATCGGGCGGAGGCCAGCTCTGGAAACACCATATATTTT
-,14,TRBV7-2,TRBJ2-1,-,CASSRDREGNEQFF,TGTGCCAGCTCCCGTGACAGGGAGGGCAATGAGCAGTTCTTC
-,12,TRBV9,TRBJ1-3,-,CASSVSGNTIYF,TGTGCCAGCAGCGTTTCTGGAAACACCATATATTTT
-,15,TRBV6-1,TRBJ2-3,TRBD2,CASMGASGGTDTQYF,TGTGCCAGCATGGGAGCGAGCGGGGGCACAGATACGCAGTATTTT
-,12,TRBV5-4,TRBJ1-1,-,CASSPRSTEAFF,TGTGCCAGCAGCCCGCGGAGCACTGAAGCTTTCTTT
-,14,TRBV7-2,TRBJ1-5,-,CASSLGSAWQPQHF,TGTGCCAGCAGCTTAGGGTCGGCATGGCAGCCCCAGCATTTT
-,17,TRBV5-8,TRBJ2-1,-,CASSLRGGGGTYNEQFF,TGTGCCAGCAGCTTGAGAGGGGGCGGGGGAACCTACAATGAGCAGTTCTTC
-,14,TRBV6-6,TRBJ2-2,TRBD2,CASSYGRETGELFF,TGTGCCAGCAGTTACGGGCGGGAGACCGGGGAGCTGTTTTTT
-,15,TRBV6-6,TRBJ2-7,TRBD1,CASSYLDREIYEQYF,TGTGCCAGCAGTTACTTGGACAGGGAGATATACGAGCAGTACTTC
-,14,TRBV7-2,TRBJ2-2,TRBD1,CASRQGFFTGELFF,TGTGCCAGCAGACAGGGGTTTTTCACCGGGGAGCTGTTTTTT
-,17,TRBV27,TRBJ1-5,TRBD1,CASSSRTGTGVNQPQHF,TGTGCCAGCAGTTCGCGTACCGGGACAGGGGTAAATCAGCCCCAGCATTTT
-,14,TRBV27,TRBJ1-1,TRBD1,CASRTGTVYTEAFF,TGTGCCAGCAGGACCGGGACAGTCTACACTGAAGCTTTCTTT
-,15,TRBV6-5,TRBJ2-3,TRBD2,CASSRGGPITDTQYF,TGTGCCAGCAGTCGGGGGGGGCCAATCACAGATACGCAGTATTTT
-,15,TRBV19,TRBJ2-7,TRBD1,CASSILGQGADEQYF,TGTGCCAGTAGTATACTAGGTCAGGGGGCCGACGAGCAGTACTTC
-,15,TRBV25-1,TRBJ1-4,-,CASSESGIVGEKLFF,TGTGCCAGCAGTGAATCAGGGATAGTAGGGGAAAAACTGTTTTTT
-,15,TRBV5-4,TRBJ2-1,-,CASSLEIQGGNEQFF,TGTGCCAGCAGCTTGGAAATACAGGGAGGGAATGAGCAGTTCTTC
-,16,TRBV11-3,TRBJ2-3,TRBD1,CASSFRGLSAEDTQYF,TGTGCCAGCAGTTTTAGGGGGCTTTCGGCTGAGGATACGCAGTATTTT
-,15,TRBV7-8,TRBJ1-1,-,CASSYSTALNTEAFF,TGTGCCAGCAGCTATTCGACAGCCCTGAACACTGAAGCTTTCTTT
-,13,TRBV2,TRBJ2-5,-,CASSDRYQETQYF,TGTGCCAGCAGTGACAGGTACCAAGAGACCCAGTACTTC
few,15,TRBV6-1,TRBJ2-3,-,CASSGLGDSSDTQYF,TGTGCCAGCAGTGGGTTAGGGGACTCTTCAGATACGCAGTATTTT
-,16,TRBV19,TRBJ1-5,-,CASSMVRGPSNQPQHF,TGTGCCAGTAGTATGGTCAGGGGACCTAGCAATCAGCCCCAGCATTTT
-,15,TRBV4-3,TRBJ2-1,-,CASSQDEGGGNEQFF,TGCGCCAGCAGCCAAGATGAGGGGGGTGGAAATGAGCAGTTCTTC
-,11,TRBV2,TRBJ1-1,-,CASSEWDEAFF,TGTGCCAGCAGTGAGTGGGATGAAGCTTTCTTT